Shown below are 16 T cell receptor beta chains from a single sample sequenced in a study of shared clonotypes between healthy human individuals. Clones were sequenced by immunoSEQ multiplex PCR, and TCRdb holds only the in-frame ones, with some missing. This table has approximately 2.5 million clones, about 92% appearing once. Sequencing was performed on naive CD4+ T cells sorted from blood. Subset: CD45RA+ positively selected. These receptors were obtained from a man between 18 and 29 years old in good health.

The chain uses TRBV6-1 and TRBJ2-5; TRBD1 is a possible D gene (6 bases). V lost 3 bases to trimming and J lost 7 bases, with 15 bases between them. Looked up from germline, CDR1 is MNHNS and CDR2 is SASEGT. The CDR3 is 14 amino acids. The CDR3 loop is CASSELLGTRTQYF. For the CDR3, the DNA is TGTGCCAGCAGTGAGTTGTTGGGGACAAGGACCCAGTACTTC.

The chain has TRBV27 and TRBJ2-7, with D possibly matching TRBD2 (6 bases). There are 16 residues in the CDR3. V lost 3 bases and J 5 bases, leaving 20 bases between the germline ends. The germline V gene encodes CDR1 MNHEY and CDR2 SMNVEV (reference sequence). CDR3 sequence (DNA): TGTGCCAGCAGTTTCAACCGGGGGTCAAGGTCCCACGAGCAGTACTTC. Translated: CASSFNRGSRSHEQYF.

This chain links TRBV18 with TRBJ2-7; D tentatively fits TRBD1 or TRBD2 (6 bases each). Trimming shortened V by 3 bases and J by 5 bases, and 17 bases separated the two germline ends. This CDR3 has 15 residues. Germline V lookup: CDR1 KGHSH, CDR2 LQKENI. The CDR3 region has the DNA TGTGCCAGCTCACCTTCAGCGGTGGGGGGCAACGAGCAGTACTTC. Translation: CASSPSAVGGNEQYF.

CDR3 bases: TGTGCCAGCAGTCCCCAACAGGGTAACTATGGCTACACCTTC. Protein: CASSPQQGNYGYTF. This chain uses TRBV2 with TRBJ1-2; a possible D gene is TRBD1 (6 bases). The length of the CDR3 is 14 residues. The ends were cut back, 5 bases at V and 1 base at J, with 11 bases in the middle. In germline, CDR1 is SNHLY, CDR2 FYNNEI.

This clone has a single count. This chain joins TRBV7-8 and TRBJ2-7; D gene ambiguous. The CDR3 is made up of 13 amino acids. The V and J ends lost 1 base and 2 bases respectively, with 6 bases between them. Germline V gives CDR1 SGHVS, CDR2 FQNEAQ. The CDR3 DNA follows: TGTGCCAGCAGCTTAGTACCCCCCTACGAGCAGTACTTC. Residues: CASSLVPPYEQYF.

The CDR3 region has the DNA TGTGCCAGCAGCACAGGACTAGCGGGGGGCAGTGATACGCAGTATTTT. It specifies CASSTGLAGGSDTQYF. The chain carries TRBV7-9 and TRBJ2-3; TRBD2 agrees at 14 bases. J gave up 6 bases and V 5 bases, and 7 bases lay outside the gene matches. Germline V gene sequence: CDR1 SEHNR, CDR2 FQNEAQ (reference sequence). The CDR3 runs 16 residues.

The chain combines TRBV18 with TRBJ1-2; TRBD1 matches at 8 bases. V dropped 3 bases and J dropped 8; count of bases not matched to a gene: 11. Germline V gene lookup returns CDR1 KGHSH and CDR2 LQKENI. CDR3 length: 15 amino acids. CDR3 region: CASSPQGASGSGYTF. For the CDR3, the DNA is TGTGCCAGCTCACCGCAGGGGGCGTCAGGTAGCGGCTACACCTTC.

The V and J genes are TRBV7-2 and TRBJ2-4; weak D call: TRBD2 (6 bases). V was clipped by 5 bases and J by 3 bases, with 20 bases between them. This CDR3 is 17 amino acids long. Germline assignment: CDR1 SGHTA and CDR2 FQGNSA. The CDR3 protein is CASSPLGLQTVKNIQYF. The CDR3 DNA sequence: TGTGCCAGCAGCCCTCTGGGACTGCAAACAGTCAAAAACATTCAGTACTTC.

This chain joins TRBV11-2 and TRBJ2-7, with TRBD1 matching 8 bases. The CDR3 runs 14 residues. CDR1 and CDR2 (germline): SGHAT, FQNNGV. Trimming removed 7 bases from V and 6 bases from J; junction bases left unmatched: 11. This chain's CDR3 is CASTRTTGVGEQYF. DNA of the CDR3: TGTGCCAGCACCCGCACGACAGGGGTGGGCGAGCAGTACTTC.

The chain carries TRBV2 and TRBJ2-7; no firm D call. CDR1 SNHLY and CDR2 FYNNEI come from the germline V gene. The CDR3 covers 13 residues. V was cut by 4 bases and J by 1 base, with 8 bases left in between. Written as DNA, the CDR3 is TGTGCCAGCAGTGCGACGGAGTCCTACGAGCAGTACTTC. It translates to CASSATESYEQYF.

The chain recombines TRBV27 with TRBJ2-3; 9 bases match TRBD1. The J segment lost 3 bases and the V segment lost 8 bases, leaving 12 bases of the junction unmatched. Per the germline V gene, CDR1 is MNHEY and CDR2 is SMNVEV (reference sequence). CDR3 length equals 16 residues. CDR3 DNA: TGTGCCAGCCTAGGGTGGGGGGGACAGGGAACAGATACGCAGTATTTT. This encodes CASLGWGGQGTDTQYF.

The chain links TRBV21-1 to TRBJ1-1. TRBV21-1 counts as a pseudogene. This CDR3 has 14 amino acids. Here the CDR3 reads CASTHQAGNTEAFF. As DNA, the CDR3 is TGTGCCAGCACCCATCAGGCGGGGAACACTGAAGCTTTCTTT.

Comment on this clone: This sample includes further DNA sequences coding for the same CDR3. The chain combines TRBV9 with TRBJ2-1; D not resolved. Germline V gene data show CDR1 as SGDLS and CDR2 as YYNGEE. The length of the CDR3 is 15 residues. V lost 0 bases, J lost 0 bases, and 7 bases lay in between. CDR3 in amino acids: CASSVGTNSYNEQFF. The CDR3 region has the DNA TGTGCCAGCAGCGTAGGGACGAACTCCTACAATGAGCAGTTCTTC.

DNA for the CDR3: TGTGCCTGGAGTGTTAGCCTCTACGAGCAGTACTTC. It codes for CAWSVSLYEQYF. This chain joins TRBV30 and TRBJ2-5; D call uncertain. The J call may not be correct, given that the DNA end is closer to TRBJ2-7. The CDR3 totals 12 residues. From germline, CDR1 is GTSNPN and CDR2 SVGIG (reference sequence).

V is TRBV5-1 and J is TRBJ1-1; D perhaps matches TRBD1 (6 bases). From germline, CDR1 is SGHRS and CDR2 YFSETQ. With 3 bases removed from V and 2 bases from J, the gap between germline ends came to 11 bases. This CDR3 is 14 amino acids long. The CDR3 reads CASSWTGANTEAFF. DNA for the CDR3: TGCGCCAGCAGCTGGACGGGGGCAAACACTGAAGCTTTCTTT. Variable domain in full (rest from reference TRBV5-1 and TRBJ1-1): KAGVTQTPRYLIKTRGQQVTLSCSPISGHRSVSWYQQTPGQGLQFLFEYFSETQRNKGNFPGRFSGRQFSNSRSEMNVSTLELGDSALYLCASSWTGANTEAFFGQGTRLTVV.

V usage is TRBV19 and J usage is TRBJ1-1; D call uncertain. Germline CDR1 is LNHDA and CDR2 is SQIVND (reference sequence). The V end was cut by 4 bases, the J end by 0 bases, with 12 bases between. The CDR3 has 15 amino acids. The CDR3 is CASSKRESMNTEAFF. The CDR3 DNA is TGTGCCAGTAGTAAAAGGGAGAGTATGAACACTGAAGCTTTCTTT.